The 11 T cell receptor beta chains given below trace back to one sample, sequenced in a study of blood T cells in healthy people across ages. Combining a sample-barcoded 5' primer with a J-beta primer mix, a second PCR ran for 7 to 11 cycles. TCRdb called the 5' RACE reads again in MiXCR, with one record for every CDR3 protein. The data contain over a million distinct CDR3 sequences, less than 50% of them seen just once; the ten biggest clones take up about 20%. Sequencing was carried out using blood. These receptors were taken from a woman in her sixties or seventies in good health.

CDR3 region: CASRDTGSNEQYF. The CDR3, as DNA: TGCGCCAGCAGAGACACAGGGTCCAATGAGCAGTACTTC. V is TRBV10-1 and J is TRBJ2-4, with D maybe TRBD1 (6 bases). V was shortened by 6 bases and J by 13 bases, with 19 bases between the two germline ends. The germline V gene encodes CDR1 WNHNN and CDR2 SYGVQD (reference sequence). CDR3 length: 13 amino acids.

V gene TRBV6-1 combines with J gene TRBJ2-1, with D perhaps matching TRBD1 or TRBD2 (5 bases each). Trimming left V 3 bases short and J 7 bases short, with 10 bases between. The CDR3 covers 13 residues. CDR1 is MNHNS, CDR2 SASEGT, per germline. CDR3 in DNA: TGTGCCAGCAGTGAGGGGGTTGGTAATGAGCAGTTCTTC. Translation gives CASSEGVGNEQFF.

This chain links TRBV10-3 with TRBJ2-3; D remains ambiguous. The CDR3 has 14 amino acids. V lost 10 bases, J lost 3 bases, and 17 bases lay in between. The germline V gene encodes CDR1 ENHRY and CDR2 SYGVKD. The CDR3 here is CATNRAVGTDTQYF. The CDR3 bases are TGTGCCACCAATAGGGCGGTGGGTACAGATACGCAGTATTTT.

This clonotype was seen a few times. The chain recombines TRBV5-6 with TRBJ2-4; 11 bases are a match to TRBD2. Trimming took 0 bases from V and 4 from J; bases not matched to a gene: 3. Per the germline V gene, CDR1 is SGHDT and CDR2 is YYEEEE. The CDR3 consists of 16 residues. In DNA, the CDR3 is TGTGCCAGCAGCTTGGTAGCGGGAGGGTCGAAAAACATTCAGTACTTC. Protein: CASSLVAGGSKNIQYF.

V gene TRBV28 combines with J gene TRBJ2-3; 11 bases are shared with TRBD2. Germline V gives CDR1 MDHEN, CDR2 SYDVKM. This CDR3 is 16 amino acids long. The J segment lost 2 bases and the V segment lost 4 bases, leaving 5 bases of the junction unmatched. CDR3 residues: CASSSLAGASTDTQYF. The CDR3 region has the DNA TGTGCCAGCAGTTCACTAGCGGGAGCATCCACAGATACGCAGTATTTT.

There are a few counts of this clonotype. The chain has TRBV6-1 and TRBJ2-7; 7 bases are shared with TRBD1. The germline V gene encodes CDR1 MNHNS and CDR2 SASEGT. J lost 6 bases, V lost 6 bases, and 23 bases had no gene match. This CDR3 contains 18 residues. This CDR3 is CASSQGRIRDSPLGEQYF. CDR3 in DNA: TGTGCCAGCAGCCAAGGAAGGATCCGGGACAGCCCTCTGGGCGAGCAGTACTTC.

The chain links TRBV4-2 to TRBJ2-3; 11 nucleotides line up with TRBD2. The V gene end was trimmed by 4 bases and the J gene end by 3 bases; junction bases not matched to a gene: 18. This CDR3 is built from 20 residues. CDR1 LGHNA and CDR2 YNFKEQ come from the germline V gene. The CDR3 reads CASSRSPTSGRVIGTDTQYF. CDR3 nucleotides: TGTGCCAGCAGCCGCTCCCCCACTAGCGGGAGAGTTATAGGGACAGATACGCAGTATTTT.

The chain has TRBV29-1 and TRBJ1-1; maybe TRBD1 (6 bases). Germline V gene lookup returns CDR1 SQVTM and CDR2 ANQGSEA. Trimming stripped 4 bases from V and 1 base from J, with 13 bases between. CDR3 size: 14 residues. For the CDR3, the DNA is TGCAGCGTTGCGGGGGGCTCGGGGAACACTGAAGCTTTCTTT. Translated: CSVAGGSGNTEAFF.

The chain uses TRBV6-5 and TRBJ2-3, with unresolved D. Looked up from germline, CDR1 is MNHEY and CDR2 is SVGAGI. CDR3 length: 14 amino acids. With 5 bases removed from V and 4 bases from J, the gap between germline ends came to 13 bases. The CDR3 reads CASSHGLGSDTQYF. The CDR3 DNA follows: TGTGCCAGCAGTCACGGGCTGGGCTCAGATACGCAGTATTTT.

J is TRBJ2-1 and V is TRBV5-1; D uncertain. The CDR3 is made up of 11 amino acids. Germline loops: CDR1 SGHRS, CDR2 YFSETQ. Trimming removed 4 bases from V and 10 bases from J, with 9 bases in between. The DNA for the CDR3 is TGCGCCAGCAGCGGTGGCTGGGAGCAGTTCTTC. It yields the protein CASSGGWEQFF.

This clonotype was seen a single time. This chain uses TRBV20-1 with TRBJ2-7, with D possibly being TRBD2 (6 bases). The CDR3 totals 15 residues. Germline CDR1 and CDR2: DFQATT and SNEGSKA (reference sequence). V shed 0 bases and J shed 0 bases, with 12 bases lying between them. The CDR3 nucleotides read TGCAGTGCTAGAGACTTTAGCGGAAACTCCTACGAGCAGTACTTC. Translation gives CSARDFSGNSYEQYF.